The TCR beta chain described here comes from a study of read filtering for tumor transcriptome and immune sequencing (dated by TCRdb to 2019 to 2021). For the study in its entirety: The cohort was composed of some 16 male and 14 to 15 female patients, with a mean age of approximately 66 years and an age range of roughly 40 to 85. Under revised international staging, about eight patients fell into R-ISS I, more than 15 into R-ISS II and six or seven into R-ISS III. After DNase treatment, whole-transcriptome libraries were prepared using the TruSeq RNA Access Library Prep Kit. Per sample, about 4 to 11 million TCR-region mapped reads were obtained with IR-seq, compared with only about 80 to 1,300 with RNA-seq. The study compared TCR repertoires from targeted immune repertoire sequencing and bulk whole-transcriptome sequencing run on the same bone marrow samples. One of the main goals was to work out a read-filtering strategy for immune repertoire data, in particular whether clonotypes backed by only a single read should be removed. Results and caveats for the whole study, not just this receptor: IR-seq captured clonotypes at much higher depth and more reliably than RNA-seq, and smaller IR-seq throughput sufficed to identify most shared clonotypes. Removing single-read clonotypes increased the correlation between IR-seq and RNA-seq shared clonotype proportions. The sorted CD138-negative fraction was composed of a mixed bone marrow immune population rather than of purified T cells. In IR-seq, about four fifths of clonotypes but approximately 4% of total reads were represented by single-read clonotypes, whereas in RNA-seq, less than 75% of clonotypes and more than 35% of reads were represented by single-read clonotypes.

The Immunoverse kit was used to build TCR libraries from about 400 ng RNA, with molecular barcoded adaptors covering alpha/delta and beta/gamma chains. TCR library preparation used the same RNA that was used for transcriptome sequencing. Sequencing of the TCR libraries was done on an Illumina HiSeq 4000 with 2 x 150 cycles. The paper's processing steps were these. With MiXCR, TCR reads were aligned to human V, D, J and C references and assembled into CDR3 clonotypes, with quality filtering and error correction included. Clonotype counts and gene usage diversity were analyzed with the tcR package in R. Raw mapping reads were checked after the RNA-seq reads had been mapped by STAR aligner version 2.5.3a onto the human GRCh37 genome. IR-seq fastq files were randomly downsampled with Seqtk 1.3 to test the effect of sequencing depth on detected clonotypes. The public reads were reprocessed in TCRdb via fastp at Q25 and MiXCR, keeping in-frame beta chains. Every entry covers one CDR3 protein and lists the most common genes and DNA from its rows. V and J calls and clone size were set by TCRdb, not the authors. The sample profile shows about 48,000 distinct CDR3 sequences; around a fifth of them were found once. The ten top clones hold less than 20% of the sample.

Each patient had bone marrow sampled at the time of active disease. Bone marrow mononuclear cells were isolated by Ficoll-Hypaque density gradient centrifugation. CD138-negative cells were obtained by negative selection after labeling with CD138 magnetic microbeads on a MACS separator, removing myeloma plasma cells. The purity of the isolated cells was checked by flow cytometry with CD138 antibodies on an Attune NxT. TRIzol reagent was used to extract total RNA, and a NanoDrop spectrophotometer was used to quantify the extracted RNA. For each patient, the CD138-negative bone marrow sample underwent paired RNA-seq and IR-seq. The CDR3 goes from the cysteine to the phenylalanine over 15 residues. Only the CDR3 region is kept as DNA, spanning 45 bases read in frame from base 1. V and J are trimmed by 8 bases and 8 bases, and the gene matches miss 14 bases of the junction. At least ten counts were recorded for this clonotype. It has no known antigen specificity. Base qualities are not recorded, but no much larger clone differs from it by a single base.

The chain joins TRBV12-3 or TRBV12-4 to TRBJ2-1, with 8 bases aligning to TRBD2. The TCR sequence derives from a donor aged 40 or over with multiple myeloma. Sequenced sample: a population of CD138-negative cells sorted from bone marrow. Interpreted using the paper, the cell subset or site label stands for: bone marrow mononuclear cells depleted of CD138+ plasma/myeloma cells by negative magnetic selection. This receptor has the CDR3 CASGPTGTSNYEQFF. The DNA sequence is TGTGCCAGCGGCCCTACCGGGACTAGTAACTATGAGCAGTTCTTC.